This T cell receptor (beta chain) is from a study of blood T cell repertoires in COVID-19. Whole-study context: PBMCs, B-cell-depleted T cells, or T cells provided the cDNA or gDNA that made up the material.

The protocol was immunoSEQ multiplex PCR, while the TCRdb copy is restricted to in-frame clones and leaves out a portion. Here the sample spans 150,000 to 200,000 clones, about 74% being singletons. Per the germline V gene, CDR1 is ENHRY and CDR2 is SYGVKD. The ends lost 3 bases at V and 4 bases at J; junction bases unmatched: 5. This CDR3 comprises 14 residues. V gene TRBV10-3 combines with J gene TRBJ1-2, with 7 bases identical to TRBD1. Sequencing used peripheral blood. This receptor was taken from a woman older than 75 with acute or convalescent COVID-19. The CDR3 loop reads CAISDGQALYGYTF. The CDR3 nucleotides read TGTGCCATCAGTGATGGACAGGCCCTCTATGGCTACACCTTC.